Shown below are 21 T cell receptor beta chains from a single sample sequenced in a study of PD-1 blockade in mismatch repair-deficient tumors. This table comes from immunoSEQ multiplex PCR, and its TCRdb copy is limited to in-frame clones, with some not included. The data show 70,000 to 95,000 clones, about 82% seen once. Sequences were derived from peripheral blood, sampled 44 weeks after starting pembrolizumab. The receptors stem from an adult with mismatch repair-deficient cancer.

The gene calls are TRBV6-4 and TRBJ2-5, with D possibly TRBD2 on 5 matching bases. This CDR3 contains 13 residues. The V end was cut by 5 bases, the J end by 5 bases, with 12 bases between. Germline values: CDR1 MRHNA, CDR2 SNTAGT. CDR3 nucleotides: TGTGCCAGCAGTCGGAACTCGGGGGAGACCCAGTACTTC. This codes for CASSRNSGETQYF.

This chain joins TRBV5-5 and TRBJ2-7; the match to TRBD1 covers 7 bases. V shed 3 bases and J 3 bases; nucleotides not matched to a gene: 9. The CDR3 spans 15 residues. The germline V gene encodes CDR1 SGHKS and CDR2 YYEKEE (reference sequence). CDR3 bases: TGTGCCAGCAGCTCCGGACAGGTAGTTCGCTACGAGCAGTACTTC. Its protein is CASSSGQVVRYEQYF.

V gene TRBV29-1 combines with J gene TRBJ2-3, with D possibly matching TRBD1 (6 bases). Trimming removed 1 base from V and 1 base from J, with 6 bases in between. The CDR3 is made up of 13 amino acids. The germline CDR1 and CDR2 sequences are SQVTM and ANQGSEA. CDR3 in DNA: TGCAGCGTTGAAGGGACAGGCACAGATACGCAGTATTTT. It encodes CSVEGTGTDTQYF.

The chain is built from TRBV5-1 and TRBJ2-2; D is uncertain. The CDR3 sequence is 16 residues long. The germline V and J ends were trimmed by 0 bases and 1 base, with 10 bases remaining between them. From germline, CDR1 is SGHRS and CDR2 YFSETQ. CDR3 loop: CASSLELTQNTGELFF. The CDR3 DNA reads TGCGCCAGCAGCTTGGAACTGACCCAGAACACCGGGGAGCTGTTTTTT.

This rearrangement joins TRBV19 to TRBJ1-2; 7 bases agree with TRBD1. CDR3 size: 14 residues. CDR1 LNHDA and CDR2 SQIVND come from the germline V gene (reference sequence). Losses at the gene ends were 6 bases for V and 5 bases for J; bases not matched to a gene: 9. The CDR3 protein is CASRFDRVGYGYTF. The CDR3 DNA follows: TGTGCCAGTAGGTTCGACAGGGTCGGGTATGGCTACACCTTC.

Comments on this clone: One end of the junction fails to match germline, which may point to a read error. This chain joins TRBV5-4 and TRBJ2-1; 11 bases are shared with TRBD2. This CDR3 has 16 amino acids. The germline V gene encodes CDR1 SGHNT and CDR2 YYREEE (reference sequence). CDR3 protein: CASSRVAGGANNEQFF. CDR3 bases: TGCGCCAGCAGCCGAGTAGCGGGAGGGGCAAACAATGAGCAGTTCTTC.

The chain recombines TRBV5-1 with TRBJ1-1, with TRBD1 matching 7 bases. The CDR3 length is 17 residues. Germline CDR1 is SGHRS and CDR2 is YFSETQ. Trimming took 10 bases from V and 4 from J; bases not matched to a gene: 22. The CDR3: CAQGGQLGPGPVTEAFF. The CDR3, as DNA: TGCGCCCAGGGGGGTCAGCTAGGTCCAGGGCCTGTCACTGAAGCTTTCTTT.

This clone was detected only a few times. The rearrangement uses TRBV7-2 and TRBJ1-4, with D possibly TRBD1 on 5 matching bases. V gave up 5 bases and J gave up 8 bases, with 15 bases separating them. CDR1 is SGHTA, CDR2 FQGNSA, per germline. The CDR3 is made up of 14 amino acids. The DNA for the CDR3 is TGTGCCAGCAGCGCCTCGGGGGTACGGGAAAAACTGTTTTTT. Protein product: CASSASGVREKLFF.

The rearrangement joins TRBV20-1 to TRBJ2-5; D remains ambiguous. The length of the CDR3 is 10 residues. Trimming removed 7 bases at V and 1 base at J, with 4 bases between. The germline gives CDR1 DFQATT, CDR2 SNEGSKA (reference sequence). The CDR3 is CSGGQETQYF. CDR3 DNA: TGCAGTGGGGGCCAAGAGACCCAGTACTTC.

The chain has TRBV2 and TRBJ2-1; D not resolved. The germline V gene has CDR1 SNHLY and CDR2 FYNNEI. Trimming took 5 bases from V and 9 from J, leaving 17 bases between them. This CDR3 is 14 amino acids long. The CDR3 protein is CASSPRYPPSEQFF. The CDR3 bases are TGTGCCAGCAGTCCCCGCTACCCCCCCAGTGAGCAGTTCTTC.

The chain carries TRBV6-6 and TRBJ1-2; D uncertain. The CDR3 consists of 14 residues. With 7 bases removed from V and 4 bases from J, the gap between germline ends came to 16 bases. CDR1 and CDR2 (germline): MNHNY, SVGAGI (reference sequence). DNA for the CDR3: TGTGCCAGCACCACTCGGACTACCTTCTATGGCTACACCTTC. It encodes CASTTRTTFYGYTF.

The rearrangement joins TRBV6-6 to TRBJ1-1; D not resolved. V was cut by 5 bases and J by 0 bases, with 4 bases left in between. From germline, CDR1 is MNHNY and CDR2 SVGAGI (reference sequence). There are 12 residues in the CDR3. The CDR3 protein is CASSTVNTEAFF. Written as DNA, the CDR3 is TGTGCCAGCAGTACAGTGAACACTGAAGCTTTCTTT.

The rearrangement links TRBV13 to TRBJ2-1; D gene unclear. With 4 bases removed from V and 4 bases from J, the gap between germline ends came to 11 bases. This CDR3 comprises 14 residues. CDR1 and CDR2 (germline): PRHDT, FYEKMQ (reference sequence). CDR3 sequence: CASSSRTQYNEQFF. CDR3 nucleotide sequence: TGTGCCAGCAGCTCCCGGACCCAGTACAATGAGCAGTTCTTC.

The chain links TRBV9 to TRBJ2-1, with D perhaps matching TRBD1 (5 bases). This CDR3 comprises 16 residues. Trimming left V 3 bases short and J 10 bases short, with 23 bases between. Looked up from germline, CDR1 is SGDLS and CDR2 is YYNGEE. The CDR3 DNA sequence: TGTGCCAGCAGCGGATCAGGGTATAGGGTCTCGGAAGAGCAGTTCTTC. Protein: CASSGSGYRVSEEQFF.

The CDR3 loop reads CASSLGLRSAEKLFF. The CDR3, as DNA: TGTGCCAGCAGCTTAGGGTTAAGGTCAGCCGAAAAACTGTTTTTT. The V call is TRBV11-2, the J call TRBJ1-4; D not resolved. This CDR3 region has 15 residues. Per germline, CDR1 SGHAT and CDR2 FQNNGV. Trimming cost V 1 base and J 8 bases, with 14 bases left between them.

The chain carries TRBV7-2 and TRBJ1-4, with 8 bases matching TRBD1. Germline V lookup: CDR1 SGHTA, CDR2 FQGNSA. This CDR3 has 14 amino acids. J lost 4 bases, V lost 5 bases, and 3 bases had no gene match. The CDR3 bases are TGTGCCAGCAGCCCAGACAGGGGTAATGAAAAACTGTTTTTT. Its protein product is CASSPDRGNEKLFF. The full variable domain, in which reference TRBV7-2 and TRBJ1-4 provide the parts outside the CDR3, is GAGVSQSPSNKVTEKGKDVELRCDPISGHTALYWYRQSLGQGLEFLIYFQGNSAPDKSGLPSDRFSAERTGGSVSTLTIQRTQQEDSAVYLCASSPDRGNEKLFFGSGTQLSVL.

There are a few counts of this clone. The chain recombines TRBV9 with TRBJ2-1, with TRBD2 as a possible D gene (5 bases). This CDR3 has 10 residues. Germline values: CDR1 SGDLS, CDR2 YYNGEE. Trimming pared 7 bases from V and 10 bases from J, leaving 9 bases between. The CDR3, as DNA: TGTGCCAGCTTCGGGGTAGAGCAGTTCTTC. This codes for CASFGVEQFF.

The V gene is TRBV20-1, the J gene TRBJ2-7; D not resolved. The length of the CDR3 is 11 residues. V was shortened by 6 bases and J by 5 bases, with 11 bases between the two germline ends. The germline V gene has CDR1 DFQATT and CDR2 SNEGSKA (reference sequence). CDR3 in DNA: TGCAGTGCCACCCCCGGTCACGAGCAGTACTTC. Protein sequence: CSATPGHEQYF.

V usage is TRBV23-1 and J usage is TRBJ1-4, with a weak D call TRBD1 (6 bases). TRBV23-1 is an ORF, and what it does is uncertain. The CDR3 totals 17 residues. Trimming took off 4 bases at V and 2 bases at J, with 17 bases between the two ends. CDR3 DNA: TGCGCCAGCAGTCCTTCGGGGGGGCTTTGGACTAATGAAAAACTGTTTTTT. It encodes CASSPSGGLWTNEKLFF.

This chain uses TRBV5-8 with TRBJ2-7; D possibly corresponds to TRBD1 (6 bases). V was trimmed by 6 bases and J by 0 bases, leaving 16 bases between them. CDR3 length equals 15 residues. Germline CDR1 is SGHTS and CDR2 is YDEGEE. The CDR3 sequence is CASTPPVRGSYEQYF. As DNA, the CDR3 is TGTGCCAGCACCCCCCCGGTCAGGGGCTCCTACGAGCAGTACTTC.

The gene calls are TRBV19 and TRBJ1-5; tentatively, D is TRBD1 (5 bases). The germline V and J ends were trimmed by 5 bases and 2 bases, with 13 bases remaining between them. In germline, CDR1 is LNHDA, CDR2 SQIVND (reference sequence). There are 15 residues in the CDR3. The CDR3 sequence: CASSLPAGRNQPQHF. As DNA, the CDR3 is TGTGCCAGTAGTTTGCCGGCAGGGCGCAATCAGCCCCAGCATTTT.